This TCR beta chain is drawn from a study of blood T cell repertoires in COVID-19. This clone was seen only once. Sequencing used immunoSEQ multiplex PCR; TCRdb keeps in-frame clones, though not all of them. The sample consists of roughly 97,000 clones, around nine tenths of them appearing once. With 6 bases clipped from V and 6 bases from J, the junction kept 3 bases outside the gene matches. CDR1 SNHLY and CDR2 FYNNEI come from the germline V gene. The CDR3 loop spans 14 amino acids. The receptor comes from a man aged 60 to 69 with acute or convalescent COVID-19. Sequencing was performed on peripheral blood. This rearrangement joins TRBV2 to TRBJ1-6, with 9 bases aligning to TRBD1. The CDR3 bases are TGTGCCAGCAGAAGGACAGGGGCTAATTCACCCCTCCACTTT. It specifies CASRRTGANSPLHF.